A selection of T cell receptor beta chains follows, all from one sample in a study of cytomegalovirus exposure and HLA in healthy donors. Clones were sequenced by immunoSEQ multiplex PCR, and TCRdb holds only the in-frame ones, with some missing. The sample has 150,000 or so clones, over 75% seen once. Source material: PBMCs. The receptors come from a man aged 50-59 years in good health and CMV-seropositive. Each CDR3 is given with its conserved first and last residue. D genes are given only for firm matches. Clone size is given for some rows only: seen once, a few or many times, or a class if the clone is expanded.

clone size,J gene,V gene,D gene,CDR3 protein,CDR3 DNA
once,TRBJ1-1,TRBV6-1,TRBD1,CASSERTGLAFF,TGTGCCAGCAGTGAGAGGACAGGGTTGGCTTTCTTT
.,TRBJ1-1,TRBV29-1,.,CSVDERKNTEAFF,TGCAGCGTTGATGAGCGGAAGAACACTGAAGCTTTCTTT
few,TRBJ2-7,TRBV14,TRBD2,CASSPSPGLGPYEQYF,TGTGCCAGCAGCCCCAGCCCGGGACTAGGACCTTATGAGCAGTACTTC
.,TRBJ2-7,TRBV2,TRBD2,CATLAGGPRYEQYF,TGTGCCACACTAGCGGGAGGGCCTCGCTACGAGCAGTACTTC
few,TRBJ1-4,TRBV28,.,CASSNRPGEKLFF,TGTGCCAGCAGTAATCGCCCCGGGGAAAAACTGTTTTTT
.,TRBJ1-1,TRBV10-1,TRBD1,CASSDQGATEAFF,TGCGCCAGCAGTGACCAGGGGGCCACTGAAGCTTTCTTT
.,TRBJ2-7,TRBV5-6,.,CASSPGVSYEQYF,TGTGCCAGCAGCCCGGGGGTTTCCTACGAGCAGTACTTC
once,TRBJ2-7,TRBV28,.,CASSRNQAGQYEQYF,TGTGCCAGCAGTCGTAACCAAGCGGGCCAGTACGAGCAGTACTTC
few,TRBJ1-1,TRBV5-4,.,CASSYEGRSTEAFF,TGTGCCAGCAGCTACGAGGGGAGGAGCACTGAAGCTTTCTTT
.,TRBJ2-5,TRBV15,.,CATSSGSLSGLQETQYF,TGTGCCACCAGCAGTGGGTCCCTTAGCGGTTTACAAGAGACCCAGTACTTC
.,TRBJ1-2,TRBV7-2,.,CASSFDRETIYGYTF,TGTGCCAGCAGCTTCGACCGGGAGACAATCTATGGCTACACCTTC
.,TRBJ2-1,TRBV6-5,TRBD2,CASSYGSGGRDEQFF,TGTGCCAGCAGTTACGGCTCGGGCGGGAGGGATGAGCAGTTCTTC
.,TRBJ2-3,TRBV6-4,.,CASSLQSTDTQYF,TGTGCCAGCAGTCTCCAGAGCACAGATACGCAGTATTTT
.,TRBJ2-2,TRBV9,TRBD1,CASGPGGAGELFF,TGTGCCAGCGGTCCAGGGGGCGCGGGGGAGCTGTTTTTT
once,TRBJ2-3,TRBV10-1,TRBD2,CASSGLAGRKSPKDEFGTQYF,TGCGCCAGCAGCGGACTAGCGGGGCGGAAATCCCCTAAAGACGAATTCGGTACGCAGTATTTT
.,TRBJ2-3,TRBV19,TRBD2,CASSYGLAGTDTQYF,TGTGCCAGTAGTTATGGACTAGCGGGGACAGATACGCAGTATTTT
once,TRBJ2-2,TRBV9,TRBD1,CASSVQPGQGPGELFF,TGTGCCAGCAGCGTACAACCGGGACAGGGCCCCGGGGAGCTGTTTTTT
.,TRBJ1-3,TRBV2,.,CASSRAKGNTIYF,TGTGCCAGCAGCAGGGCGAAAGGAAACACCATATATTTT
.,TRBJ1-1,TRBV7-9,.,CASSSMNTEAFF,TGTGCCAGCAGCTCCATGAACACTGAAGCTTTCTTT
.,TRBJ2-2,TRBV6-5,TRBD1,CASSFRGTGELFF,TGTGCCAGCAGCTTCAGGGGGACCGGGGAGCTGTTTTTT
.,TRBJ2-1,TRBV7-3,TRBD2,CASSESGGAFNEQFF,TGTGCCAGCAGTGAAAGCGGGGGGGCGTTTAATGAGCAGTTCTTC
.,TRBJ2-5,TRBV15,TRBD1,CATSREKRRTGLAQETQYF,TGTGCCACCAGCAGAGAGAAAAGAAGGACAGGTCTGGCGCAAGAGACCCAGTACTTC
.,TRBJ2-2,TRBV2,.,CASSFRGGGTGELFF,TGTGCCAGCAGTTTCAGGGGCGGGGGCACCGGGGAGCTGTTTTTT
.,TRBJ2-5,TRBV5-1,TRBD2,CASSLAVAGDQQETQYF,TGCGCCAGCAGCTTGGCCGTAGCGGGAGATCAGCAAGAGACCCAGTACTTC
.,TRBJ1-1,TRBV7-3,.,CASSIQENTEAFF,TGTGCCAGCAGCATACAGGAGAACACTGAAGCTTTCTTT
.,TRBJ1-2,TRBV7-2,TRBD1,CASSYSSTGVYGYTF,TGTGCCAGCAGCTATTCCTCGACAGGGGTCTATGGCTACACCTTC
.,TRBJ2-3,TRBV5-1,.,CASSLQGSGTDTQYF,TGCGCCAGCAGCTTGCAGGGGTCGGGGACAGATACGCAGTATTTT
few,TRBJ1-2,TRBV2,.,CASSERDYGYTF,TGTGCCAGCAGTGAACGGGACTATGGCTACACCTTC
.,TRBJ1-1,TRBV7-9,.,CSSSLAEGSEAFF,TGTTCCAGCAGCTTAGCGGAGGGCTCTGAAGCTTTCTTT
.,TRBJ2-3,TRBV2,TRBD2,CASSESGGTQYF,TGTGCCAGCAGTGAATCCGGGGGGACGCAGTATTTT
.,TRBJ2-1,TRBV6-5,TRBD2,CASSSVPGLDNEQFF,TGTGCCAGCAGTTCCGTACCGGGACTAGACAATGAGCAGTTCTTC
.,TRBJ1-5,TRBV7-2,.,CASSPGEGVNQPQHF,TGTGCCAGCAGCCCGGGGGAAGGAGTCAATCAGCCCCAGCATTTT
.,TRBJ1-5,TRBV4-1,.,CASSQRHSSNQPQHF,TGCGCCAGCAGCCAAAGACATTCTAGCAATCAGCCCCAGCATTTT
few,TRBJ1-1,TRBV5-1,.,CASSYQGVGNTEAFF,TGCGCCAGCAGTTACCAAGGGGTGGGGAACACTGAAGCTTTCTTT
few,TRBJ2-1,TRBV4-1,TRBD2,CASSQDLGLAGSSSYNEQFF,TGCGCCAGCAGCCAAGATCTGGGACTAGCGGGGTCGAGCTCCTACAATGAGCAGTTCTTC
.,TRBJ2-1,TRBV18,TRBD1,CASLTGGESHEQFF,TGTGCCAGCTTAACAGGGGGCGAATCCCATGAGCAGTTCTTC
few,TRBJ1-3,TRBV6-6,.,CASLGTGNTIYF,TGTGCCAGCTTAGGGACAGGAAACACCATATATTTT
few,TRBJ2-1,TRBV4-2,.,CASSHYSGDSYNEQFF,TGTGCCAGCAGCCACTATAGCGGTGACTCCTACAATGAGCAGTTCTTC
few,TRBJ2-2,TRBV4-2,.,CASSQVAWAGELFF,TGTGCCAGCAGCCAAGTAGCGTGGGCCGGGGAGCTGTTTTTT
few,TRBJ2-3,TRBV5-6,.,CASSLGSGSTDTQYF,TGTGCCAGCAGCTTGGGGTCAGGCAGCACAGATACGCAGTATTTT
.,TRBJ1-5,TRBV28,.,CASTLWAQGRSRNQPQHF,TGTGCCAGCACCCTATGGGCACAGGGTCGGAGTCGCAATCAGCCCCAGCATTTT
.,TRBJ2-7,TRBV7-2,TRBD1,CASSLILDRGYEQYF,TGTGCCAGCAGCTTGATTCTGGACAGGGGCTACGAGCAGTACTTC
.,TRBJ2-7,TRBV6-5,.,CASSYSAETTYEQYF,TGTGCCAGCAGTTACTCAGCGGAGACCACCTACGAGCAGTACTTC
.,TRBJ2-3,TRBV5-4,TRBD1,CASSLGGTGLTDTQYF,TGTGCCAGCAGCTTGGGTGGGACAGGCCTCACAGATACGCAGTATTTT
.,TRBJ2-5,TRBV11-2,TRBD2,CASSLDWLAGAETQYF,TGTGCCAGCAGCTTAGATTGGCTAGCGGGAGCGGAGACCCAGTACTTC
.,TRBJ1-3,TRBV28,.,CASSSGLFSGNTIYF,TGTGCCAGCAGTAGCGGACTGTTCTCTGGAAACACCATATATTTT
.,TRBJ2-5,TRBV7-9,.,CASSSLPTQYF,TGTGCCAGCAGTTCTCTTCCCACCCAGTACTTC
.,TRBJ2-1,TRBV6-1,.,CASSESGEQFF,TGTGCCAGCAGTGAATCGGGAGAGCAGTTCTTC
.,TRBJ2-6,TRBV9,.,CASSLTGTGANVLTF,TGTGCCAGCAGCCTTACAGGGACTGGGGCCAACGTCCTGACTTTC
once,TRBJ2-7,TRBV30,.,CAWSDRASSYEQYF,TGTGCCTGGAGTGACAGGGCGAGCTCCTACGAGCAGTACTTC
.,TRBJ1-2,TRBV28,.,CASSSPGGYYGYTF,TGTGCCAGCAGTTCCCCCGGGGGTTACTATGGCTACACCTTC
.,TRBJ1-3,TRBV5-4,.,CASSLGSGSGNTIYF,TGTGCCAGCAGCTTGGGATCGGGCTCTGGAAACACCATATATTTT
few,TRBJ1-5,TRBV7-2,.,CASSLWGGALNQPQHF,TGTGCCAGCAGCTTATGGGGGGGGGCTCTCAATCAGCCCCAGCATTTT
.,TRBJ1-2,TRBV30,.,CAWGRDYGYTF,TGTGCCTGGGGCAGGGACTATGGCTACACCTTC
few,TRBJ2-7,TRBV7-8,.,CASSLLTEQYF,TGTGCCAGCAGCTTATTGACAGAGCAGTACTTC
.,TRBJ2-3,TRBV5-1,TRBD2,CASSRATVAGGGKYF,TGCGCCAGCAGCCGCGCGACTGTAGCGGGAGGCGGGAAGTATTTT
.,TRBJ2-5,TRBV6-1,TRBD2,CASSVGLAGLGKTQYF,TGTGCCAGCAGTGTGGGACTAGCGGGACTGGGGAAGACCCAGTACTTC